Listed here are 20 T cell receptor beta chains from one sample, sequenced in a study of blood T cells in healthy people across ages. Then a second PCR, running about 6 to 12 cycles, was carried out with a sample-barcoded 5' primer and a J-beta primer mix. TCRdb re-called the 5' RACE reads with MiXCR, one entry per CDR3 protein. The sample holds some 760,000 distinct CDR3 sequences; 20% to 25% are singletons and the top ten take 8% to 10%. These sequences were also reported in another study, on T cells of mothers and their children.

The sample was blood. These receptors all stem from a boy aged 5-17 years in good health.

This chain uses TRBV4-1 with TRBJ2-5, with TRBD2 identical over 7 bases. Gene TRBJ2-7 matches the end of the DNA better, so the J call may be wrong. This CDR3 is built from 14 residues. CDR1 is MGHRA and CDR2 is YSYEKL in the germline V gene. CDR3 protein: CASSPSGLGYEQYF. The CDR3 nucleotides read TGCGCCAGCAGCCCTAGCGGTTTGGGCTACGAGCAGTACTTC.

In its sample, this clonotype was seen a few times. V usage is TRBV18 and J usage is TRBJ2-5; D gene uncertain. Germline V CDR1 and CDR2: KGHSH, LQKENI. CDR3 size: 17 residues. Trimming pared 0 bases from V and 1 base from J, leaving 15 bases between. The CDR3, as DNA: TGTGCCAGCTCACCACCGGACCGTTCATACTTCCAAGAGACCCAGTACTTC. Translated, it gives CASSPPDRSYFQETQYF.

Regarding this clonotype: At one boundary the junction diverges from the germline segment, which might be a read error. This chain joins TRBV7-9 and TRBJ2-1; D may be TRBD2 (7 bases). The germline CDR1 and CDR2 sequences are SEHNR and FQNEAQ (reference sequence). This CDR3 has 14 residues. For the CDR3, the DNA is TGTGCCAGCAGCGAGCGGGACACCCCCTACGAGCAGTGCTTC. Its translation is CASSERDTPYEQCF.

This clonotype appeared a few times. The chain joins TRBV4-2 to TRBJ1-1; a possible D gene is TRBD1 (6 bases). V was trimmed by 0 bases and J by 1 base, leaving 12 bases between them. Per germline, CDR1 LGHNA and CDR2 YNFKEQ. The CDR3 totals 16 residues. CDR3 sequence (DNA): TGTGCCAGCAGCCAAGATCGAGGCAGGGGGAACACTGAAGCTTTCTTT. Residues: CASSQDRGRGNTEAFF.

A few counts support this clonotype. The rearrangement links TRBV20-1 to TRBJ2-5; the D gene is possibly TRBD1 (6 bases). Trimming removed 5 bases at V and 5 bases at J, with 12 bases between. The germline gives CDR1 DFQATT, CDR2 SNEGSKA (reference sequence). CDR3 length: 12 residues. As DNA, the CDR3 is TGCAGTGCTCCGGACAGTGGGGAGACCCAGTACTTC. It yields the protein CSAPDSGETQYF.

The chain recombines TRBV4-3 with TRBJ1-1; 7 bases align to TRBD1. Germline V gene sequence: CDR1 LGHNA, CDR2 YSLEER. This CDR3 has 15 residues. J gave up 1 base and V 5 bases, and 7 bases lay outside the gene matches. The chain's CDR3 is CASSFDRAGNTEAFF. The DNA of the CDR3 is TGCGCCAGCAGCTTCGACAGGGCGGGGAACACTGAAGCTTTCTTT.

A few counts support this clonotype. The rearrangement uses TRBV5-1 and TRBJ2-5, with D perhaps TRBD2 (6 bases). CDR1 is SGHRS and CDR2 is YFSETQ in the germline V gene. CDR3 size: 13 residues. V lost 6 bases and J 5 bases, leaving 14 bases between the germline ends. The CDR3 is CASNPGARETQYF. CDR3 DNA: TGCGCCAGCAACCCGGGAGCGAGGGAGACCCAGTACTTC.

V is TRBV6-5 and J is TRBJ2-7; 9 bases match TRBD2. The CDR3 loop spans 15 amino acids. V dropped 6 bases and J dropped 3; count of bases not matched to a gene: 9. Germline-derived CDR1 and CDR2 are MNHEY and SVGAGI. The CDR3 DNA follows: TGTGCCAGCAGAACCGATAGCGGGGGATTCTACGAGCAGTACTTC. This encodes CASRTDSGGFYEQYF.

The V and J genes are TRBV5-1 and TRBJ2-1; TRBD1 matches 12 bases. The CDR3 has 14 residues. After removal of 7 bases from V and 8 bases from J, the junction contained 7 bases not matched to a gene. Germline CDR1 and CDR2: SGHRS and YFSETQ. In DNA, the CDR3 is TGCGCCAGCGTTATGGGACAGGGGGCGTATGAGCAGTTCTTC. Residues: CASVMGQGAYEQFF.

The rearrangement links TRBV5-1 to TRBJ2-7, with a tentative D call TRBD2 (6 bases). This CDR3 is built from 15 residues. Germline V gene data show CDR1 as SGHRS and CDR2 as YFSETQ. With 2 bases removed from V and 4 bases from J, the gap between germline ends came to 16 bases. CDR3 bases: TGCGCCAGCAGCTTTGAGAGCGCGGGGCCGTACGAGCAGTACTTC. Translating it yields CASSFESAGPYEQYF. The entire variable domain, with the rest obtained from reference TRBV5-1 and TRBJ2-7, is as follows: KAGVTQTPRYLIKTRGQQVTLSCSPISGHRSVSWYQQTPGQGLQFLFEYFSETQRNKGNFPGRFSGRQFSNSRSEMNVSTLELGDSALYLCASSFESAGPYEQYFGPGTRLTVT.

The chain recombines TRBV20-1 with TRBJ2-7; no clear D gene. This CDR3 comprises 15 residues. V lost 6 bases and J 2 bases, leaving 20 bases between the germline ends. Germline V lookup: CDR1 DFQATT, CDR2 SNEGSKA (reference sequence). CDR3 region: CSAIPKRAIAYEQYF. The DNA for the CDR3 is TGCAGTGCGATCCCTAAACGGGCCATAGCCTACGAGCAGTACTTC.

The V and J genes are TRBV3-1 and TRBJ2-5; D is perhaps TRBD2 (6 bases). Trimming removed 6 bases from V and 3 bases from J, with 17 bases in between. The CDR3 has 15 residues. Germline CDR1 reads LGHDT; CDR2 reads YNNKEL (reference sequence). CDR3 residues: CASSPRGRGEETQYF. The CDR3 coding sequence is TGTGCCAGCAGTCCCCGGGGTCGCGGGGAAGAGACCCAGTACTTC.

V gene TRBV13 combines with J gene TRBJ2-5; no clear D. The DNA end is more similar to TRBJ2-7, so the J call may be wrong. Germline values: CDR1 PRHDT, CDR2 FYEKMQ (reference sequence). The CDR3 is made up of 14 amino acids. The CDR3 DNA reads as TGTGCCAGCAGCTCTTCAGAAACAAAATACGAGCAGTACTTC. Translating gives CASSSSETKYEQYF.

This chain links TRBV4-1 with TRBJ1-1; unclear D gene. From germline, CDR1 is MGHRA and CDR2 YSYEKL. The CDR3 runs to 16 residues. Trimming cost V 0 bases and J 3 bases, with 14 bases left between them. The chain's CDR3 is CASSQEGRTRDTEAFF. CDR3 in DNA: TGCGCCAGCAGCCAAGAGGGTAGGACGCGGGACACTGAAGCTTTCTTT.

In this sample, this clonotype turned up a few times. The CDR3 region is CASSLAVTAAEAFF. For the CDR3, the DNA is TGCGCCAGCAGCTTGGCCGTAACGGCAGCGGAAGCTTTCTTT. J is TRBJ1-1 and V is TRBV5-1; D not resolved. V was shortened by 0 bases and J by 8 bases, with 14 bases between the two germline ends. The germline V gene encodes CDR1 SGHRS and CDR2 YFSETQ. CDR3 length: 14 residues. The full variable domain, completed using reference TRBV5-1 and TRBJ1-1, is KAGVTQTPRYLIKTRGQQVTLSCSPISGHRSVSWYQQTPGQGLQFLFEYFSETQRNKGNFPGRFSGRQFSNSRSEMNVSTLELGDSALYLCASSLAVTAAEAFFGQGTRLTVV.

This sequence joins TRBV5-1 and TRBJ2-4, with 9 bases identical to TRBD2. The CDR3 length is 14 residues. Trimming removed 4 bases from V and 7 bases from J; junction bases left unmatched: 6. Germline V CDR1 and CDR2: SGHRS, YFSETQ. The CDR3 sequence is CASSGGLAGNIQYF. CDR3 sequence (DNA): TGCGCCAGCAGCGGGGGACTAGCAGGGAACATTCAGTACTTC.

This clonotype was observed a few times. One end of the junction is discordant with germline, which a read error may explain. The chain has TRBV5-1 and TRBJ2-1; 8 bases match TRBD1. This CDR3 contains 12 residues. The V gene's germline CDR1 is SGHRS and CDR2 YFSETQ. The DNA for the CDR3 is TGCGCCGGCAGCTTGGACCGGGACAGGCTACTCTTC. It yields the protein CAGSLDRDRLLF. Combining the CDR3 with reference TRBV5-1 and TRBJ2-1 gives the whole variable domain KAGVTQTPRYLIKTRGQQVTLSCSPISGHRSVSWYQQTPGQGLQFLFEYFSETQRNKGNFPGRFSGRQFSNSRSEMNVSTLELGDSALYLCAGSLDRDRLLFGPGTRLTVL.

The genes are TRBV2 and TRBJ2-5; D is possibly TRBD2 (5 bases). TRBJ2-1 matches the DNA end more closely, so the J call is doubtful. CDR1 SNHLY and CDR2 FYNNEI come from the germline V gene. The CDR3 has 12 residues. This CDR3 is CASSEEADEQFF. CDR3 nucleotide sequence: TGTGCCAGCAGTGAGGAAGCGGATGAGCAGTTCTTC.

The rearrangement uses TRBV5-4 and TRBJ1-4; perhaps TRBD1 as D (6 bases). Trimming pared 4 bases from V and 8 bases from J, leaving 15 bases between. This CDR3 has 14 amino acids. The V gene's germline CDR1 is SGHNT and CDR2 YYREEE (reference sequence). Here the CDR3 DNA reads TGTGCCAGCAGCCTAAGCACAGGGACAGAAAAACTGTTTTTT. Translated, it gives CASSLSTGTEKLFF.

This chain connects TRBV5-1 to TRBJ2-5; D is perhaps TRBD2 (6 bases). In germline, CDR1 is SGHRS, CDR2 YFSETQ. This CDR3 is 15 amino acids long. The germline V and J ends were trimmed by 2 bases and 4 bases, with 15 bases remaining between them. Here the CDR3 DNA reads TGCGCCAGCAGCTTCTGGAGGGAAGGGGCAGAGACCCAGTACTTC. Amino acid sequence: CASSFWREGAETQYF.